The 31 T cell receptor beta chains presented below share a single source sample, sequenced in a study of blood T cell repertoires in COVID-19. Generated by immunoSEQ multiplex PCR, the TCRdb table keeps only in-frame clones and is missing some. Among around 300,000 clones listed, roughly 85% were seen once. The sample was peripheral blood. Receptors were obtained from a human donor in a cohort sampled during active COVID-19.

The chain employs TRBV5-1 and TRBJ1-4; D may be TRBD1 (6 bases). This CDR3 region has 15 residues. The V end lost 4 bases, the J end lost 7 bases, and 17 bases lay between the germline ends. In germline, CDR1 is SGHRS, CDR2 YFSETQ. The CDR3 region has the DNA TGCGCCAGCAGCCGGGGGGCCGGGGTTCCTGAAAAACTGTTTTTT. This codes for CASSRGAGVPEKLFF.

The genes are TRBV6-5 and TRBJ1-2; TRBD1 matches 7 bases. The CDR3 runs to 13 residues. CDR1 MNHEY and CDR2 SVGAGI come from the germline V gene. The J segment lost 10 bases and the V segment lost 8 bases, leaving 13 bases of the junction unmatched. The CDR3 protein is CASHSRQGQDYTF. In nucleotides, the CDR3 is TGTGCCAGCCATTCCCGACAGGGTCAGGACTACACCTTC.

This clone was seen once. This chain connects TRBV14 to TRBJ2-7, with 11 bases that match TRBD2. The trim removed 4 bases at V and 6 bases at J, leaving 8 bases unmatched. In germline, CDR1 is SGHDN, CDR2 FVKESK. The CDR3 is 15 residues long. Here the CDR3 reads CASSPNSGGDREQYF. Written as DNA, the CDR3 is TGTGCCAGCAGCCCGAATAGCGGGGGGGATCGCGAGCAGTACTTC.

This clone showed up just once. The V call is TRBV5-1, the J call TRBJ2-3; maybe TRBD1 (6 bases). The V and J ends lost 4 bases and 3 bases respectively, with 12 bases between them. The CDR3 spans 14 residues. Germline lookup yields CDR1 SGHRS and CDR2 YFSETQ. In nucleotides, the CDR3 is TGCGCCAGCAGCACGGACAGTTTTACAGATACGCAGTATTTT. Its translation is CASSTDSFTDTQYF.

This clone was found many times. This chain joins TRBV5-3 and TRBJ1-4; D remains ambiguous. TRBV5-3 falls under the ORF class, with uncertain function. The CDR3 spans 16 residues. V gave up 0 bases and J gave up 0 bases, with 9 bases separating them. The CDR3 DNA is TGTGCCAGAAGCTTGGCCGGTCGGGCAACTAATGAAAAACTGTTTTTT. Translation gives CARSLAGRATNEKLFF.

This sequence joins TRBV20-1 and TRBJ2-7; TRBD2 matches at 7 bases. The CDR3 loop spans 13 amino acids. Germline V gene sequence: CDR1 DFQATT, CDR2 SNEGSKA (reference sequence). V gave up 3 bases and J gave up 2 bases; unmatched junction bases: 4. CDR3 region: CSASNGGTYEQYF. The DNA for the CDR3 is TGCAGTGCTAGTAACGGGGGGACCTACGAGCAGTACTTC.

This chain joins TRBV12-3 or TRBV12-4 and TRBJ2-5; the D gene is possibly TRBD1 (6 bases). Trimming pared 6 bases from V and 7 bases from J, leaving 15 bases between. CDR3 length equals 13 residues. The CDR3 nucleotides read TGTGCCAGCAGGAGGTGGGGGCGTTCGACCCAGTACTTC. Translation: CASRRWGRSTQYF.

This clone was counted between two and nine times. V usage is TRBV30 and J usage is TRBJ1-5, with D hard to call. Germline CDR1 reads GTSNPN; CDR2 reads SVGIG (reference sequence). The V gene lost 3 bases and the J gene lost 6 bases, with 15 bases spanning the gap. The CDR3 spans 14 residues. The chain's CDR3 is CAWSGQVGSQPQHF. For the CDR3, the DNA is TGTGCCTGGAGCGGGCAGGTAGGGAGTCAGCCCCAGCATTTT.

The CDR3 protein is CASTWDRRTGNTEAFF. The DNA of the CDR3 is TGCGCCAGCACCTGGGATCGCCGTACAGGGAACACTGAAGCTTTCTTT. This chain joins TRBV5-1 and TRBJ1-1; perhaps TRBD1 as D (5 bases). CDR1 and CDR2 (germline): SGHRS, YFSETQ. The CDR3 extends over 16 amino acids. Trimming cost V 6 bases and J 1 base, with 19 bases left between them. The whole variable domain, filled in from reference TRBV5-1 and TRBJ1-1, reads KAGVTQTPRYLIKTRGQQVTLSCSPISGHRSVSWYQQTPGQGLQFLFEYFSETQRNKGNFPGRFSGRQFSNSRSEMNVSTLELGDSALYLCASTWDRRTGNTEAFFGQGTRLTVV.

On this clone: Mismatch with germline at one junction end may stem from a read error. J is TRBJ1-5 and V is TRBV7-2; perhaps TRBD1 as D (6 bases). This CDR3 region has 13 residues. The V gene's germline CDR1 is SGHTA and CDR2 FQGNSA. Here the CDR3 DNA reads TGTGCCAGCAGTTTAGGGGGGGAACAGCCCCAGCATTTT. This gives the protein CASSLGGEQPQHF.

The chain joins TRBV19 to TRBJ1-1, with TRBD1 as a possible D gene (5 bases). CDR1 is LNHDA, CDR2 SQIVND, per germline (reference sequence). This CDR3 is 13 amino acids long. The V end lost 6 bases, the J end lost 5 bases, and 13 bases lay between the germline ends. CDR3 amino acids: CASSHRGRTEAFF. CDR3 sequence (DNA): TGTGCCAGTAGCCACCGGGGGAGAACTGAAGCTTTCTTT.

This chain connects TRBV9 to TRBJ2-1, with 8 bases lining up with TRBD2. There are 15 residues in the CDR3. V was pared by 4 bases and J by 4 bases, with 7 bases of the junction left unmatched. Germline lookup yields CDR1 SGDLS and CDR2 YYNGEE. As DNA, the CDR3 is TGTGCCAGCAGCCAATCCGGGACTAGTTACAATGAGCAGTTCTTC. The encoded protein is CASSQSGTSYNEQFF.

This chain joins TRBV3-1 (or the pseudogene TRBV3-2) and TRBJ2-5, with TRBD1 matching 8 bases. The CDR3 totals 14 residues. Trimming took 1 base from V and 5 from J; bases not matched to a gene: 3. The V gene's germline CDR1 is LGHDT and CDR2 YNNKEL (reference sequence). The CDR3 DNA reads as TGTGCCAGCAGCCAAGTGGACAGGGCGGAGACCCAGTACTTC. Translation gives CASSQVDRAETQYF.

The rearrangement uses TRBV5-1 and TRBJ1-1; D is uncertain. The CDR3 totals 16 residues. Germline V gives CDR1 SGHRS, CDR2 YFSETQ. Trimming stripped 4 bases from V and 0 bases from J, with 16 bases between. The chain's CDR3 is CASSLDIAAMNTEAFF. The CDR3 region has the DNA TGCGCCAGCAGCCTCGACATCGCCGCCATGAACACTGAAGCTTTCTTT.

The chain links TRBV11-1 to TRBJ2-7; 7 positions match TRBD1. This CDR3 contains 14 residues. J lost 3 bases, V lost 6 bases, and 8 bases had no gene match. From germline, CDR1 is SGHAT and CDR2 FQDESV (reference sequence). CDR3 loop: CASRLRDSGYEQYF. The CDR3 coding sequence is TGTGCCAGCAGACTCCGGGACAGTGGCTACGAGCAGTACTTC.

The chain combines TRBV7-9 with TRBJ1-1, with 7 bases matching TRBD1. CDR1 SEHNR and CDR2 FQNEAQ come from the germline V gene (reference sequence). The CDR3 contains 14 residues. Unmatched junction bases numbered 8, after V lost 4 bases and J lost 6 bases. The CDR3 is CASSSRTGRPEAFF. For the CDR3, the DNA is TGTGCCAGCAGCTCCCGGACAGGAAGACCTGAAGCTTTCTTT.

The chain's CDR3 is CASSYGSGDLGYTF. The CDR3 nucleotides read TGTGCCAGCAGTTACGGATCCGGGGATCTTGGCTACACCTTC. This sequence joins TRBV6-5 and TRBJ1-2; D gene uncertain. V gave up 2 bases and J gave up 7 bases, with 14 bases separating them. Germline V lookup: CDR1 MNHEY, CDR2 SVGAGI. This CDR3 has 14 residues.

The chain is built from TRBV24-1 and TRBJ2-7; D possibly corresponds to TRBD1 (6 bases). In germline, CDR1 is KGHDR, CDR2 SFDVKD. This CDR3 is 18 amino acids long. Trimming pared 2 bases from V and 5 bases from J, leaving 24 bases between. The CDR3 sequence: CATSDSSDTGTTMDEQYF. DNA for the CDR3: TGTGCCACCAGTGATTCCTCAGACACCGGGACAACGATGGACGAGCAGTACTTC.

The chain recombines TRBV27 with TRBJ2-7; TRBD1 is a possible D gene (6 bases). The CDR3 is 15 amino acids. V shed 5 bases and J shed 1 base, with 15 bases lying between them. Germline V gives CDR1 MNHEY, CDR2 SMNVEV (reference sequence). DNA for the CDR3: TGTGCCAGCAGTCCCTTACAGGGAGTTTCCTACGAGCAGTACTTC. It specifies CASSPLQGVSYEQYF.

This clone was counted only a few times. The chain is built from TRBV30 and TRBJ2-3; 9 positions agree with TRBD2. V lost 0 bases and J lost 4; bases outside the gene matches: 5. Germline V gives CDR1 GTSNPN, CDR2 SVGIG (reference sequence). The CDR3 runs 15 residues. The CDR3 region is CAWSVLAGGPDTQYF. The CDR3 DNA is TGTGCCTGGAGTGTACTGGCGGGGGGGCCAGATACGCAGTATTTT.

The V gene is TRBV18, the J gene TRBJ2-5; unclear D gene. The V end was cut by 0 bases, the J end by 9 bases, with 11 bases between. The CDR3 is made up of 13 amino acids. Germline CDR1 is KGHSH and CDR2 is LQKENI. Written as DNA, the CDR3 is TGTGCCAGCTCACCACCGAGCCCATCCCCCCAGTACTTC. Translating it yields CASSPPSPSPQYF.

This sequence joins TRBV5-6 and TRBJ1-2, with D possibly TRBD1 on 6 matching bases. V was pared by 5 bases and J by 8 bases, with 16 bases between. The CDR3 covers 13 residues. Germline assignment: CDR1 SGHDT and CDR2 YYEEEE. CDR3: CASSRGGGLGYTF. CDR3 in DNA: TGTGCCAGCAGTCGAGGGGGTGGCCTAGGCTACACCTTC.

The chain employs TRBV25-1 and TRBJ1-5, with 9 bases lining up with TRBD1. The CDR3 loop spans 17 amino acids. V lost 2 bases to trimming and J lost 0 bases; unmatched junction nucleotides: 5. Germline V gene sequence: CDR1 MGHDK, CDR2 SYGVNS. CDR3 sequence: CASSEPGQGDSNQPQHF. The CDR3 region has the DNA TGTGCCAGCAGTGAACCGGGACAGGGAGATAGCAATCAGCCCCAGCATTTT.

This sequence joins TRBV3-1 (or the pseudogene TRBV3-2) and TRBJ1-2; D gene uncertain. The germline CDR1 and CDR2 sequences are LGHDT and YNNKEL (reference sequence). The CDR3 loop spans 14 amino acids. Trimming removed 1 base at V and 3 bases at J, with 9 bases between. In nucleotides, the CDR3 is TGTGCCAGCAGCCAAGGGGCCGTGCACTATGGCTACACCTTC. As protein: CASSQGAVHYGYTF.

Only a few counts were recorded for this clone. The chain employs TRBV10-3 and TRBJ2-1; D is uncertain. This CDR3 comprises 12 residues. V was cut by 0 bases and J by 8 bases, with 5 bases left in between. CDR1 and CDR2 from the germline V gene are ENHRY and SYGVKD. The CDR3, as DNA: TGTGCCATCAGTGAGTCAGCCGATGAGCAGTTCTTC. This encodes CAISESADEQFF.

CDR3 in DNA: TGTGCCAGTAGTCGGCCGGGGGGGCCCAACACAGATACGCAGTATTTT. Translated, it gives CASSRPGGPNTDTQYF. The rearrangement links TRBV19 to TRBJ2-3; 8 bases align to TRBD2. The CDR3 runs 16 residues. The junction had 9 bases not matched to a gene; V was cut back by 5 bases and J by 2 bases. Germline lookup yields CDR1 LNHDA and CDR2 SQIVND (reference sequence).

The chain recombines TRBV12-3 or TRBV12-4 with TRBJ2-3, with D perhaps matching TRBD2 (6 bases). The CDR3 has 12 amino acids. Deletions cut 5 bases from V and 5 bases from J, with 8 bases between. The CDR3 spells CASSPGEDTQYF. CDR3 sequence (DNA): TGTGCCAGCAGTCCGGGGGAAGATACGCAGTATTTT.

This chain joins TRBV19 and TRBJ2-7; 7 bases are shared with TRBD1. J lost 2 bases, V lost 7 bases, and 5 bases had no gene match. The CDR3 consists of 13 residues. In germline, CDR1 is LNHDA, CDR2 SQIVND (reference sequence). The CDR3 protein is CASTRTGTYEQYF. In nucleotides, the CDR3 is TGTGCCAGTACCCGGACAGGAACCTACGAGCAGTACTTC.

The chain links TRBV3-1 (or the pseudogene TRBV3-2) to TRBJ1-2; possible D gene TRBD1, 6 bases. CDR1 is LGHDT, CDR2 YNNKEL, per germline (reference sequence). The V end lost 1 base, the J end lost 4 bases, and 19 bases lay between the germline ends. The CDR3 runs 17 residues. In DNA form, the CDR3 reads TGTGCCAGCAGCCAAGCATTAGAACAGGGTAAGGGCTATGGCTACACCTTC. Encoded protein: CASSQALEQGKGYGYTF.

The chain has TRBV27 and TRBJ1-5, with 8 bases lining up with TRBD1. Germline CDR1 is MNHEY and CDR2 is SMNVEV (reference sequence). CDR3 length: 17 amino acids. After removal of 6 bases from V and 3 bases from J, the junction contained 13 bases not matched to a gene. The CDR3 is CASRPSRGLRYNQPQHF. As DNA, the CDR3 is TGTGCCAGCAGACCCAGCAGGGGGCTAAGGTACAATCAGCCCCAGCATTTT.

The CDR3 loop reads CASSASGLGNEKLFF. CDR3 nucleotide sequence: TGTGCCAGCAGCGCTTCAGGGTTGGGTAATGAAAAACTGTTTTTT. The chain uses TRBV9 and TRBJ1-4; perhaps TRBD1 as D (5 bases). The V gene's germline CDR1 is SGDLS and CDR2 YYNGEE. V lost 3 bases to trimming and J lost 4 bases, with 13 bases between them. The CDR3 length is 15 residues.